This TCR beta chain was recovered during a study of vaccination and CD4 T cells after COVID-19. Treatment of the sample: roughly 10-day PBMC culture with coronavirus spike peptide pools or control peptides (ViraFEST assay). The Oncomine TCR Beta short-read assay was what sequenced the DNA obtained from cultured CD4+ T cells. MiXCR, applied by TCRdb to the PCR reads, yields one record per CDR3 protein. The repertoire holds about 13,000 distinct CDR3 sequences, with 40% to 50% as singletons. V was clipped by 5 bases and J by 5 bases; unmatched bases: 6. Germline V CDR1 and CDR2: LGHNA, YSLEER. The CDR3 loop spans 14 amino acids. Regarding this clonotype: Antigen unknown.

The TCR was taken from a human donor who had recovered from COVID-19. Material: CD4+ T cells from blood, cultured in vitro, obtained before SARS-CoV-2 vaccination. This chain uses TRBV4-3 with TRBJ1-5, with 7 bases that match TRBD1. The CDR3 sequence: CASSEGQFYQPQHF. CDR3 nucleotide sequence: TGCGCCAGCAGCGAGGGACAGTTCTATCAGCCCCAGCATTTT.